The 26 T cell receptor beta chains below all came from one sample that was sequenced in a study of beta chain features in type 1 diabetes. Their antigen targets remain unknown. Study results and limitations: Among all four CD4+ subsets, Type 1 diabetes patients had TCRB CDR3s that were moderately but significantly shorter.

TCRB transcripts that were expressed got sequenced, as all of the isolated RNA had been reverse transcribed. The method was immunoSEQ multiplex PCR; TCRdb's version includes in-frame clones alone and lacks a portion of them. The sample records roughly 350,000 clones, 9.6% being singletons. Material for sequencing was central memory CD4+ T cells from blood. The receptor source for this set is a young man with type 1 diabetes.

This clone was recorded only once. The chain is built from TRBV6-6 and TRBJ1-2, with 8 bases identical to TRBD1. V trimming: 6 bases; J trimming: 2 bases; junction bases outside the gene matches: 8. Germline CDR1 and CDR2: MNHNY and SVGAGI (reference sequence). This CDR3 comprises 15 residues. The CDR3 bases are TGTGCCAGCAGGCCTCGGGGACAGGAAAACTATGGCTACACCTTC. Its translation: CASRPRGQENYGYTF.

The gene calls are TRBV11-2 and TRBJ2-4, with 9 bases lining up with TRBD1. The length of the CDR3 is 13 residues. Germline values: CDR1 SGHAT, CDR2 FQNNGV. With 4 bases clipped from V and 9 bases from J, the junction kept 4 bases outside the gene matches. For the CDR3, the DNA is TGTGCCAGCAGCTCTGGACAGGGGAGCATTCAGTACTTC. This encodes CASSSGQGSIQYF.

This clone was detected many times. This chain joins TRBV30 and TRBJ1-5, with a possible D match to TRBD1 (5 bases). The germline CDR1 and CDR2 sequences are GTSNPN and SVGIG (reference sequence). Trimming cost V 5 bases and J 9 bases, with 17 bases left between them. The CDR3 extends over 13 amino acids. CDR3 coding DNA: TGTGCCTGGGCCCCCAAGGGCGGGGGGCCCCAGCATTTT. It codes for CAWAPKGGGPQHF. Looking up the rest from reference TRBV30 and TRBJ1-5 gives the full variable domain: SQTIHQWPATLVQPVGSPLSLECTVEGTSNPNLYWYRQAAGRGLQLLFYSVGIGQISSEVPQNLSASRPQDRQFILSSKKLLLSDSGFYLCAWAPKGGGPQHFGDGTRLSIL.

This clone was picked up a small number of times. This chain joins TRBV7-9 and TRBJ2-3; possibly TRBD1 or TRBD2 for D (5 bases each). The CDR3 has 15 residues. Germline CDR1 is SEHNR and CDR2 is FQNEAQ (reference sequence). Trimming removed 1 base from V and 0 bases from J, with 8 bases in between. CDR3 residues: CASSLGGISTDTQYF. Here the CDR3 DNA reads TGTGCCAGCAGCTTAGGGGGGATTAGCACAGATACGCAGTATTTT.

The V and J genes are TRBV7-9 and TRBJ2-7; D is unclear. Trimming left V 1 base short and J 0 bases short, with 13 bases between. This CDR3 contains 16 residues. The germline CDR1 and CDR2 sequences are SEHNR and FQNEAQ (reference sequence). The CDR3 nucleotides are TGTGCCAGCAGCTTAGAGTCGCTGGGTAGCTCCTACGAGCAGTACTTC. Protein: CASSLESLGSSYEQYF.

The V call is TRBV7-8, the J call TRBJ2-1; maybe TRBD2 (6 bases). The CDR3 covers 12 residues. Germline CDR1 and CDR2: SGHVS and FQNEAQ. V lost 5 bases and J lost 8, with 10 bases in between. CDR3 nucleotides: TGTGCCAGCAGCGTGAAGCGGGATGAGCAGTTCTTC. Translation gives CASSVKRDEQFF. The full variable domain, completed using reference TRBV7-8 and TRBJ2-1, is GAGVSQSPRYKVAKRGQDVALRCDPISGHVSLFWYQQALGQGPEFLTYFQNEAQLDKSGLPSDRFFAERPEGSVSTLKIQRTQQEDSAVYLCASSVKRDEQFFGPGTRLTVL.

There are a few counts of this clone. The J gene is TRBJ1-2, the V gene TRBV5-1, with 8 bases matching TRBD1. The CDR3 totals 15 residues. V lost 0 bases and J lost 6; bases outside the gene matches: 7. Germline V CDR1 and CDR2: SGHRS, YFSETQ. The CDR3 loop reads CASSLGGQGRNGYTF. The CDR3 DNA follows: TGCGCCAGCAGCTTGGGCGGACAGGGACGAAATGGCTACACCTTC.

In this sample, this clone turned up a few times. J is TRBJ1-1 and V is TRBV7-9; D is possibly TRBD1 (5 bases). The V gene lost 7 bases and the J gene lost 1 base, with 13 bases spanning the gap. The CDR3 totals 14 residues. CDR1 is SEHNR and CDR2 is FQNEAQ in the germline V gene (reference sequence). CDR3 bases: TGTGCCAGCACCCCCAGGGTGGCGAACACTGAAGCTTTCTTT. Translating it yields CASTPRVANTEAFF.

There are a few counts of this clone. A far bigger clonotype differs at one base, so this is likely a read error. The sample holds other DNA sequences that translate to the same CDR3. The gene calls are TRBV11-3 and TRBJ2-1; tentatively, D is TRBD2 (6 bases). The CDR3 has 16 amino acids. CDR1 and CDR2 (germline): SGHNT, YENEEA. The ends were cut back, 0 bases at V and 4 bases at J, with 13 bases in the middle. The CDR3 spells CASSLDGRGGYNEQFF. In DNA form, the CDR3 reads TGTGCCAGCAGCTTAGATGGGCGGGGTGGTTACAATGAGCAGTTCTTC.

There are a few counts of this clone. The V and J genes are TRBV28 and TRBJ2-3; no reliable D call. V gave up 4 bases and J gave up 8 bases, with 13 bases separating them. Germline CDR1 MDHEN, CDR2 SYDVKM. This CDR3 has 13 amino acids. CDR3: CASSSPRRVTQYF. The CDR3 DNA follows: TGTGCCAGCAGTTCCCCTCGAAGGGTTACGCAGTATTTT.

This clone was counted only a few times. CDR3 sequence: CASSLDRAGSGTGELFF. In DNA form, the CDR3 reads TGTGCCAGCAGCTTAGATCGAGCGGGGTCGGGCACCGGGGAGCTGTTTTTT. This chain connects TRBV11-1 to TRBJ2-2, with 7 bases fitting TRBD2. Germline trimming cut 1 base from V and 4 bases from J; bases unmatched to any gene: 9. CDR1 is SGHAT and CDR2 is FQDESV in the germline V gene (reference sequence). The CDR3 has 17 residues.

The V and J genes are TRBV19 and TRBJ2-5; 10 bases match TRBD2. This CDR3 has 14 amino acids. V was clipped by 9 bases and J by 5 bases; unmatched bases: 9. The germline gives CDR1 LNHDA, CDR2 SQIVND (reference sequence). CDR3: CASSTSGIWETQYF. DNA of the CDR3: TGTGCCAGCTCAACTAGCGGGATTTGGGAGACCCAGTACTTC.

The CDR3 DNA follows: TGCGCCAGCAGCCGGCTAGCGGGAGGCACCGGGGAGCTGTTTTTT. Protein: CASSRLAGGTGELFF. V gene TRBV5-1 combines with J gene TRBJ2-2; TRBD2 aligns across 11 bases. The CDR3 extends over 15 amino acids. Per the germline V gene, CDR1 is SGHRS and CDR2 is YFSETQ. V shed 4 bases and J 4 bases; nucleotides not matched to a gene: 3.

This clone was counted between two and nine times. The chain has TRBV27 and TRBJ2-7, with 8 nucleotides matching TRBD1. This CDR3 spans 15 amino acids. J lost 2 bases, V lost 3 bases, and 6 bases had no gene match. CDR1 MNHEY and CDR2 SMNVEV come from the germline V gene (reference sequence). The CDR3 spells CASSFSDRATYEQYF. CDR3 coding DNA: TGTGCCAGCAGTTTCTCGGACAGGGCGACCTACGAGCAGTACTTC.

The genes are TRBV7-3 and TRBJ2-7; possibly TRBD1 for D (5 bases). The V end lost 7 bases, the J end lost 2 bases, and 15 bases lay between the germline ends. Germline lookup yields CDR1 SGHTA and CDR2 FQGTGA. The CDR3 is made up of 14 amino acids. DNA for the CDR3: TGTGCCAGCACCCCGACAGAACTAACCTACGAGCAGTACTTC. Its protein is CASTPTELTYEQYF.

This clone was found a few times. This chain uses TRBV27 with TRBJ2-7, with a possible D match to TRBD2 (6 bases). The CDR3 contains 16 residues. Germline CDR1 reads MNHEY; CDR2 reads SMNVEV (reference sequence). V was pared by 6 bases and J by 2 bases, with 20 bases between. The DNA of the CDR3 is TGTGCCAGCAGGCGAGCTGGGGCTAGCGAAACCTACGAGCAGTACTTC. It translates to CASRRAGASETYEQYF.

The CDR3 nucleotides are TGTGCCAGCAGACATAAGTCGGGCTCCGGCACAGATACGCAGTATTTT. It yields the protein CASRHKSGSGTDTQYF. V usage is TRBV27 and J usage is TRBJ2-3; no reliable D call. Trimming cost V 6 bases and J 1 base, with 17 bases left between them. The CDR3 loop spans 16 amino acids. Looked up from germline, CDR1 is MNHEY and CDR2 is SMNVEV (reference sequence).

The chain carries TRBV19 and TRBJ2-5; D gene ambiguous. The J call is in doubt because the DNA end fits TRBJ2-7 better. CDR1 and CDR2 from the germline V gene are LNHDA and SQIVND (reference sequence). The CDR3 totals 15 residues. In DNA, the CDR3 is TGTGCCAGTAGATTCGGAAAGGCTGACTCCTACGAGCAGTACTTC. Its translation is CASRFGKADSYEQYF.

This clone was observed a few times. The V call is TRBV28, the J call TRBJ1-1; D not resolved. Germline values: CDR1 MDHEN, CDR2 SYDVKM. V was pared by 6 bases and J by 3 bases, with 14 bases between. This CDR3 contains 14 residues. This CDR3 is CASRLTQIDTEAFF. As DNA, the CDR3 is TGTGCCAGCAGGTTAACACAGATCGACACTGAAGCTTTCTTT.

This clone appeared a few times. CDR3 in DNA: TGCAGCGTTGAAGTACAGGGTTCCAACGAGCAGTACTTC. Translating gives CSVEVQGSNEQYF. The chain recombines TRBV29-1 with TRBJ2-7; D might be TRBD1 (6 bases). The germline V gene encodes CDR1 SQVTM and CDR2 ANQGSEA. V lost 1 base, J lost 5 bases, and 12 bases lay in between. The CDR3 contains 13 residues.

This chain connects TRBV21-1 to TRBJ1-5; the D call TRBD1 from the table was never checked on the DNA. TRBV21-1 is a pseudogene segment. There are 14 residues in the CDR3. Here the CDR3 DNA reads TGTGCCAGCAGCAATAGGCAGGGGAATCAGCCCCAGCATTTT. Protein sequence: CASSNRQGNQPQHF.

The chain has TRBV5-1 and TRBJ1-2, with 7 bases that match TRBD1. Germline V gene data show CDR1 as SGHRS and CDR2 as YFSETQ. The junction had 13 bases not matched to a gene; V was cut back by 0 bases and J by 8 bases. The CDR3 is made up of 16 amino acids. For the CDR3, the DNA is TGCGCCAGCAGCTTGGGCGGGACAGTGTCTTTGACCGGCTACACCTTC. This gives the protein CASSLGGTVSLTGYTF.

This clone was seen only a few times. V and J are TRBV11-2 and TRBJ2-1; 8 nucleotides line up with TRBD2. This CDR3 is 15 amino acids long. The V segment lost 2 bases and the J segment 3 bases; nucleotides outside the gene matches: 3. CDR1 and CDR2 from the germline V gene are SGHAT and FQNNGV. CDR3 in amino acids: CASSLTSGNYNEQFF. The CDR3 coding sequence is TGTGCCAGCAGCTTAACTAGCGGTAACTACAATGAGCAGTTCTTC.

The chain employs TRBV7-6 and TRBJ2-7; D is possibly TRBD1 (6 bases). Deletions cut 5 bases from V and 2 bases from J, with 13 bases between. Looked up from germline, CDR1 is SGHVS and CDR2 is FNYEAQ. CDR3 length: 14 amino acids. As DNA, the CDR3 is TGTGCCAGCAGCCGGATGACAGGCCCCTACGAGCAGTACTTC. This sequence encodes CASSRMTGPYEQYF.

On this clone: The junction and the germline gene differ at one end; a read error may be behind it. For the CDR3, the DNA is TGTGCCAGCAGTGACTCGGGTGGGACAGATACGCAGTATTTT. The encoded protein is CASSDSGGTDTQYF. The chain is built from TRBV6-5 and TRBJ2-3; D uncertain. Germline V gives CDR1 MNHEY, CDR2 SVGAGI. The CDR3 covers 14 residues.

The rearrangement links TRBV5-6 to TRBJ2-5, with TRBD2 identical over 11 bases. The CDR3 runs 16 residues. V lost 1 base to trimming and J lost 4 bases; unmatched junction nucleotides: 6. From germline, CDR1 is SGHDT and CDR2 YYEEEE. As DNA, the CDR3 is TGTGCCAGCAGCTTGCCCGGACTAGCGGGTCGAGAGACCCAGTACTTC. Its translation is CASSLPGLAGRETQYF.